This TCR beta chain came from a study of T cell responses to AZD1222 COVID-19 vaccine. Study observations and caveats: Unmutated regions of variants are reportedly targeted by nearly half of spike-specific TCRs. Samples come after the peak T cell response, not at day 14. Two AZD1222 doses significantly raised spike-specific TCR breadth and depth over controls. Clonal diversity may have been underestimated, and the donors were mostly white British, with more females than males.

The CDR3 totals 17 residues. Germline assignment: CDR1 LNHDA and CDR2 SQIVND (reference sequence). Germline trimming cut 0 bases from V and 2 bases from J; bases unmatched to any gene: 6. About this clone itself: The antigen remains undetermined.

Generated by immunoSEQ multiplex PCR, the TCRdb table keeps only in-frame clones and is missing some. Of over 85,000 clones listed, nearly 90% were seen once; the top ten hold 8.4%. V usage is TRBV19 and J usage is TRBJ2-7, with TRBD2 matching 11 bases. The origin of this receptor is an adult in good health. The input for sequencing was peripheral blood, taken on day 0 of AZD1222 vaccination. The CDR3 loop reads CASSIEATSGVAYEQYF. CDR3 sequence (DNA): TGTGCCAGTAGTATAGAAGCGACTAGCGGGGTAGCCTACGAGCAGTACTTC. The whole variable domain, remainder taken from reference TRBV19 and TRBJ2-7, is DGGITQSPKYLFRKEGQNVTLSCEQNLNHDAMYWYRQDPGQGLRLIYYSQIVNDFQKGDIAEGYSVSREKKESFPLTVTSAQKNPTAFYLCASSIEATSGVAYEQYFGPGTRLTVT.